This TCR beta chain derives from a study of blood T cells in healthy people across ages. Notes on the study in general: The study could not conclusively compare naive and antigen-experienced cells, given its unsorted PBMCs. A roughly linear fall in TCR beta diversity per million T cells was seen with increasing age. Higher diversity and more naive CD4+ cells were features of long-lived donors, compared to aged donors.

V was pared by 0 bases and J by 2 bases, with 11 bases between. Germline V gives CDR1 DFQATT, CDR2 SNEGSKA (reference sequence). The CDR3 runs to 15 residues. On this clonotype: Antigen unknown.

Using a J-beta primer mix together with a sample-barcoded 5' primer, a second PCR was run for roughly 7 to 12 cycles. All cDNA molecules were each tagged by a template-switch adaptor with 12 random nucleotides. TCRdb fed the 5' RACE reads into MiXCR, producing one record per CDR3 protein. The top ten hold nearly 20% of the sample, which has hundreds of thousands of distinct CDR3 sequences, under 55% seen once. The rearrangement joins TRBV20-1 to TRBJ2-1; possible D gene TRBD1, 5 bases. The sample was blood. The TCR sequence derives from a man aged 55 to 70 in good health. The chain's CDR3 is CSARDTGWTYNEQFF. CDR3 coding DNA: TGCAGTGCTAGAGATACAGGTTGGACCTACAATGAGCAGTTCTTC.